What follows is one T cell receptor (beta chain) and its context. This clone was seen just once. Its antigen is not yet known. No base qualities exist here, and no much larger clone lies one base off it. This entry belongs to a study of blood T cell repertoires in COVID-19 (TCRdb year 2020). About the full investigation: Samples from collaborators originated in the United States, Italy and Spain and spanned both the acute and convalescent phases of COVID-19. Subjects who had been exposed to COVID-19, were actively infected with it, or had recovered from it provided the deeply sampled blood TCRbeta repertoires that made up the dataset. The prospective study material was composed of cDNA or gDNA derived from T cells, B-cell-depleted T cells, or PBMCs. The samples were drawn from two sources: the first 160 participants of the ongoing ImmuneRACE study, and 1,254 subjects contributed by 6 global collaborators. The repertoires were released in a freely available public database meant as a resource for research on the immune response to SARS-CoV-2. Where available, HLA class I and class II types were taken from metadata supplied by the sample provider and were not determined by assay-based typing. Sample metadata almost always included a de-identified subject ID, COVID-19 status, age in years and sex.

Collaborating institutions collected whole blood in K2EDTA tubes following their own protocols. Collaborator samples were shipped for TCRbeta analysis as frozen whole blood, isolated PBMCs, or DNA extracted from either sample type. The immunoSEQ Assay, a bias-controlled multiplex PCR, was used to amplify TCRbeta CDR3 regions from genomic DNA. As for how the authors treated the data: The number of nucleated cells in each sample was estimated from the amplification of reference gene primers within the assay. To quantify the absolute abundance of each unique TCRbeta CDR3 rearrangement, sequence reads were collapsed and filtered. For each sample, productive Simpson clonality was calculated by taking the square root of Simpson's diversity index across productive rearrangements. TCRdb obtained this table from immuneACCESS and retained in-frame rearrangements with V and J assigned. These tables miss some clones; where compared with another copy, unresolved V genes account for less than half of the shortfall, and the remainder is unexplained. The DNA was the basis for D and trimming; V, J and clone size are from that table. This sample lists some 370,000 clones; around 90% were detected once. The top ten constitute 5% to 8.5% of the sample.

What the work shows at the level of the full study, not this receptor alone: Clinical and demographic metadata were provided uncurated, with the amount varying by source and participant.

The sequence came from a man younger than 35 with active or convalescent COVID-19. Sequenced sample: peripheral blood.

The bases read TGTGCCAGCAGCCCTCCGGGACAGGTTGGTGAGCAGTTCTTC. Its translation reads: CASSPPGQVGEQFF. The chain is assembled from TRBV7-3 and TRBJ2-1, with 8 bases in between that match TRBD1. V has 5 bases trimmed and J has 9 bases trimmed; junction bases matching no gene number 9. Looking up the germline V gene yields CDR1 SGHTA and CDR2 FQGTGA. Inclusive of the bounding cysteine and phenylalanine, the CDR3 is 14 residues long. Left in the record is the CDR3 DNA by itself, 42 bases read in frame from the first base.